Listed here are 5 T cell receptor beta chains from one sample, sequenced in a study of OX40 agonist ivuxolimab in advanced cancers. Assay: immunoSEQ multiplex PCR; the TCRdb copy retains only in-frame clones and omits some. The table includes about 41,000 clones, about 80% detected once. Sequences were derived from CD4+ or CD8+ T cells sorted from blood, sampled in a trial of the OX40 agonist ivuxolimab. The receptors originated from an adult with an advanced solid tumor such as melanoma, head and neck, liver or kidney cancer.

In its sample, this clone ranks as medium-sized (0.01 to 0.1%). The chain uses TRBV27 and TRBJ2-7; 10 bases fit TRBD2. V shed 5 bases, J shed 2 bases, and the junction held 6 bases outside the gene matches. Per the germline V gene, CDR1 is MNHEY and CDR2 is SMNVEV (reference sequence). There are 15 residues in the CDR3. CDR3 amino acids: CASSPLAGTAYEQYF. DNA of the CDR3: TGTGCCAGCAGTCCACTAGCGGGGACAGCCTACGAGCAGTACTTC.

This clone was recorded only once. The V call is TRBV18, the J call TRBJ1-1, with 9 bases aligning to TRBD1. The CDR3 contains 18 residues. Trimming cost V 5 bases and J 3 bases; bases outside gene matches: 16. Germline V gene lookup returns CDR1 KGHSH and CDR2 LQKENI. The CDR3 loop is CASSAWTGESYEDTEAFF. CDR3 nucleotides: TGTGCCAGCTCAGCATGGACAGGGGAAAGTTATGAGGACACTGAAGCTTTCTTT.

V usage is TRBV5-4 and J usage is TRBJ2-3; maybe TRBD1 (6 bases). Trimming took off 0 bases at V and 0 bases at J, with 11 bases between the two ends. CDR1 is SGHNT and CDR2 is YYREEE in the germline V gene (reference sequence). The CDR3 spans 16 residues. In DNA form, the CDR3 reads TGTGCCAGCAGCTTGGTACTTGGGGGCAGCACAGATACGCAGTATTTT. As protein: CASSLVLGGSTDTQYF.

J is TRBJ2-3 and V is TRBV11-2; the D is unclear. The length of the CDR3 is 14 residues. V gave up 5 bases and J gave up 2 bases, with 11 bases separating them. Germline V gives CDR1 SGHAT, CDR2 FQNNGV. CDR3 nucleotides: TGTGCCAGCAGCCCTCTAGTCAACACAGATACGCAGTATTTT. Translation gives CASSPLVNTDTQYF.

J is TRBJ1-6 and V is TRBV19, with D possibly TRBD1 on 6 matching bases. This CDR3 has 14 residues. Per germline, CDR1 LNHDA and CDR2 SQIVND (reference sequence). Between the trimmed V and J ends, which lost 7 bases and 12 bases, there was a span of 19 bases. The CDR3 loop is CASTNPPDRIPLHF. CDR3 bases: TGTGCCAGTACCAATCCCCCCGACAGGATACCCCTCCACTTT.